The T cell receptor beta chain described here comes from a study of OX40 agonist ivuxolimab in advanced cancers. The sample holds a few counts of this clone. The CDR3 is 15 amino acids. The junction had 7 bases not matched to a gene; V was cut back by 3 bases and J by 4 bases. The germline V gene has CDR1 SEHNR and CDR2 FQNEAQ (reference sequence). Produced via immunoSEQ multiplex PCR; TCRdb's table is partial and in-frame only. The top ten clones hold over 20% of a sample with 35,000 or so clones, approximately 80% of them seen once. Sequenced here: CD4+ or CD8+ T cells sorted from blood, sampled in a trial of the OX40 agonist ivuxolimab. This sequence was found in an adult with an advanced solid tumor such as melanoma, head and neck, liver or kidney cancer. The chain links TRBV7-9 to TRBJ1-2, with 8 bases that match TRBD1. CDR3 region: CASSLEGTGTYGYTF. For the CDR3, the DNA is TGTGCCAGCAGCTTGGAGGGGACAGGAACCTATGGCTACACCTTC.